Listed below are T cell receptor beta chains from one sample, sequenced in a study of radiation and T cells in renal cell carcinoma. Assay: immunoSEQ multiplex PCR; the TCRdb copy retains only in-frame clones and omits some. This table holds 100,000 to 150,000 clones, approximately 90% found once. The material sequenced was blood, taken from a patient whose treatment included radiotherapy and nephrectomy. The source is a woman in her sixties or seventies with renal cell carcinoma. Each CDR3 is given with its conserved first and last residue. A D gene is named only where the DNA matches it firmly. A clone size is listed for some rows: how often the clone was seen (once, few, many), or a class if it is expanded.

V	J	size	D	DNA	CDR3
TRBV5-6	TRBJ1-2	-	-	TGTGCCAGCAGCTTGCCAGGGTGGGATGGCTACACCTTC	CASSLPGWDGYTF
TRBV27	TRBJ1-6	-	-	TGTGCCAGCAGTGGAGGGCAGGGTCCGGATTCACCCCTCCACTTT	CASSGGQGPDSPLHF
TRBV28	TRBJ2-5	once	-	TGTGCCAGCAGTCTCAGGACTCGGTACCAAGAGACCCAGTACTTC	CASSLRTRYQETQYF
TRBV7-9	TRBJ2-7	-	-	TGTGCCAGCAGCCCTAGCATTCACTCCTACGAGCAGTACTTC	CASSPSIHSYEQYF
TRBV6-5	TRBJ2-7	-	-	TGTGCCAGCAGCTCCCGTGAAGGGGCCTACGAGCAGTACTTC	CASSSREGAYEQYF
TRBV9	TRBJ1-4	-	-	TGTGCCAGCAACCCCGGGACCGCGGCTGAAAAACTGTTTTTT	CASNPGTAAEKLFF
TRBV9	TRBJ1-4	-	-	TGTGCCAGCAGCGCGGGAGGGTCCTTCAATGAAAAACTGTTTTTT	CASSAGGSFNEKLFF
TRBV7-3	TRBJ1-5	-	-	TGTGCCAGCAGCTTAACGTGGTCCAGGCGCCGCCAGCCCCAGCATTTT	CASSLTWSRRRQPQHF
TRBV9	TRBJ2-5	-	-	TGTGCCAGCAGCTTAATCCCGGGACGAGAGGAGACCCAGTACTTC	CASSLIPGREETQYF
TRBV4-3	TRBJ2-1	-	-	TGCGCCAGCAGCCAAGATAGCAGGGCCAGTGAGCAGTTCTTC	CASSQDSRASEQFF
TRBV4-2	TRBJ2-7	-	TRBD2	TGTGCCAGCAGCCAAGGGACTAGAACCTACGAGCAGTACTTC	CASSQGTRTYEQYF
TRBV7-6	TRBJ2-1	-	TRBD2	TGTGCCAGCAGCTTATCCACTAGCGGGGGCCCCTACAATGAGCAGTTCTTC	CASSLSTSGGPYNEQFF
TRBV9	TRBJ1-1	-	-	TGTGCCAGCAGCGTAGAGGGGGAAAGGAACACTGAAGCTTTCTTT	CASSVEGERNTEAFF
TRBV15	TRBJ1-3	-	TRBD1	TGTGCCACCAGCAGTCCGCGGCGCAAACTACAGGGGGTTGGAAACACCATATATTTT	CATSSPRRKLQGVGNTIYF
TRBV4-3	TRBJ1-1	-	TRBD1	TGCGCCAGCAGCCAAGGGAAGGGGGCCGGTGAAGCTTTCTTT	CASSQGKGAGEAFF
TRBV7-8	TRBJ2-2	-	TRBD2	TGTGCCAGCAGCTTAGCTCCGGGACTAGCGGCCGGGGAGCTGTTTTTT	CASSLAPGLAAGELFF
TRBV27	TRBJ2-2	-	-	TGTGCCAGCAGTTCAACCACTAGTAACACCGGGGAGCTGTTTTTT	CASSSTTSNTGELFF
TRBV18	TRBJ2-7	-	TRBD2	TGTGCCAGCTCAGAAACTAGCGGGGGGGCCCGCGAGCAGTACTTC	CASSETSGGAREQYF
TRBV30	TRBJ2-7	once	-	TGTGCCTCCAGGAGTAGCTCCTACGAGCAGTACTTC	CASRSSSYEQYF
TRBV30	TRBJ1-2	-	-	TGTGCCTGGAGGTCCGCCATGGGCAGGAACTATGGCTACACCTTC	CAWRSAMGRNYGYTF
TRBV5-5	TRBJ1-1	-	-	TGTGCCAGCGACGGGACAATGAACACTGAAGCTTTCTTT	CASDGTMNTEAFF
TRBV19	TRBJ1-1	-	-	TGTGCCAGTAGTAGGGACGGCACGGACACTGAAGCTTTCTTT	CASSRDGTDTEAFF
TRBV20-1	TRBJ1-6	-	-	TGCAGTGCTAGAGCTCATTCACCCCTCCACTTT	CSARAHSPLHF
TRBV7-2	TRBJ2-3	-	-	TGTGCCAGCAGCGACAGGTTCACTTCTAGCACAGATACGCAGTATTTT	CASSDRFTSSTDTQYF
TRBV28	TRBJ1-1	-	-	TGTGCCAGCGGAACAGAAGCTTTCTTT	CASGTEAFF
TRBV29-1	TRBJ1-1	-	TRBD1	TGCAGCGTCGGACAGGGCGGGAGGGACACTGAAGCTTTCTTT	CSVGQGGRDTEAFF
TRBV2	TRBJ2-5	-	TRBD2	TGTGCCACCACCGGGACTAGCGGGACCCTGCAAGAGACCCAGTACTTC	CATTGTSGTLQETQYF
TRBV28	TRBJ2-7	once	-	TGTGCCAGCACCCCTAGCGACAGGGCCTTCTACGAGCAGTACTTC	CASTPSDRAFYEQYF
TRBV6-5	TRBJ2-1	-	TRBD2	TGTGCCAGCAGTTCCCTTCGGCGGGGGTACAATGAGCAGTTCTTC	CASSSLRRGYNEQFF
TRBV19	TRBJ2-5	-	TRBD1	TGTGCTAGTAGACAAACAGGGGAAGAGACCCAGTACTTC	CASRQTGEETQYF
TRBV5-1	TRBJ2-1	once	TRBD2	TGCGCCAGCAGCCGGACTAGCGGGGGTTACAATGAGCAGTTCTTC	CASSRTSGGYNEQFF
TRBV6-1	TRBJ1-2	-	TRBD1	TGTGCCAGCAGCCGCCCCCCGGACAGGGAAAGGGGCTACACCTTC	CASSRPPDRERGYTF
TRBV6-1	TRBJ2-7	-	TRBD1	TGTGCCAGCAGTCCTCGGGACAGGGGGCTCGAGCAGTACTTC	CASSPRDRGLEQYF
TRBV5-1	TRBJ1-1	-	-	TGCGCCAGCAGCTTGAATAGGGGAAATACTGAAGCTTTCTTT	CASSLNRGNTEAFF
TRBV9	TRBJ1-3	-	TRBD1	TGTGCCAGCAGCGTAGGAGCCCTTCGGACAGGCGACTCTGGAAACACCATATATTTT	CASSVGALRTGDSGNTIYF
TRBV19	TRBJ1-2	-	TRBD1	TGTGCCAGTAGGGGATGGACAGGGGATAACTATGGCTACACCTTC	CASRGWTGDNYGYTF
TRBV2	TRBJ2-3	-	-	TGTGCCAGCAGTGATTCTAGTCGCACAGATACGCAGTATTTT	CASSDSSRTDTQYF
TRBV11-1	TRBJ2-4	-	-	TGTGCCAGCAGCTCGGGATTACTAAACATTCAGTACTTC	CASSSGLLNIQYF
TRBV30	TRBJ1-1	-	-	TGTGCCTGGAGTGTAACCAGGGGTAAGACTGAAGCTTTCTTT	CAWSVTRGKTEAFF
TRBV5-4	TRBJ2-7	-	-	TGTGCCAGCAGCCCGGACGGCTACGAGCAGTACTTC	CASSPDGYEQYF
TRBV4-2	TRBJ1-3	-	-	TGTGCCAGCAGCTTTCGGGGGACCTCTGGAAACACCATATATTTT	CASSFRGTSGNTIYF
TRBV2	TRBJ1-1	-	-	TGTGCCAGCTGTTCCCAGTTGAACACTGAAGCTTTCTTT	CASCSQLNTEAFF
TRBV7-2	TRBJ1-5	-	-	TGTGCCAGCAGCTTAGGGGGCAGGGAGAATCAGCCCCAGCATTTT	CASSLGGRENQPQHF